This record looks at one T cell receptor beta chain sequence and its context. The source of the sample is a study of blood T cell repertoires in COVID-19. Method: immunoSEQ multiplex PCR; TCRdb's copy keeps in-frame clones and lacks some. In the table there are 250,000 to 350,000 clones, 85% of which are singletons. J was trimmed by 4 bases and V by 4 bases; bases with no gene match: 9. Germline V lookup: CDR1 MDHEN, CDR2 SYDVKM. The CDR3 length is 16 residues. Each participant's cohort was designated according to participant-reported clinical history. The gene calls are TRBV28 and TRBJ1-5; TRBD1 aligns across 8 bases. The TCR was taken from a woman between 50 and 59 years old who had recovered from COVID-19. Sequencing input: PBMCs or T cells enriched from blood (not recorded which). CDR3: CASSSGQGGTNQPQHF. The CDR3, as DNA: TGTGCCAGCAGTTCTGGACAGGGCGGAACAAATCAGCCCCAGCATTTT.